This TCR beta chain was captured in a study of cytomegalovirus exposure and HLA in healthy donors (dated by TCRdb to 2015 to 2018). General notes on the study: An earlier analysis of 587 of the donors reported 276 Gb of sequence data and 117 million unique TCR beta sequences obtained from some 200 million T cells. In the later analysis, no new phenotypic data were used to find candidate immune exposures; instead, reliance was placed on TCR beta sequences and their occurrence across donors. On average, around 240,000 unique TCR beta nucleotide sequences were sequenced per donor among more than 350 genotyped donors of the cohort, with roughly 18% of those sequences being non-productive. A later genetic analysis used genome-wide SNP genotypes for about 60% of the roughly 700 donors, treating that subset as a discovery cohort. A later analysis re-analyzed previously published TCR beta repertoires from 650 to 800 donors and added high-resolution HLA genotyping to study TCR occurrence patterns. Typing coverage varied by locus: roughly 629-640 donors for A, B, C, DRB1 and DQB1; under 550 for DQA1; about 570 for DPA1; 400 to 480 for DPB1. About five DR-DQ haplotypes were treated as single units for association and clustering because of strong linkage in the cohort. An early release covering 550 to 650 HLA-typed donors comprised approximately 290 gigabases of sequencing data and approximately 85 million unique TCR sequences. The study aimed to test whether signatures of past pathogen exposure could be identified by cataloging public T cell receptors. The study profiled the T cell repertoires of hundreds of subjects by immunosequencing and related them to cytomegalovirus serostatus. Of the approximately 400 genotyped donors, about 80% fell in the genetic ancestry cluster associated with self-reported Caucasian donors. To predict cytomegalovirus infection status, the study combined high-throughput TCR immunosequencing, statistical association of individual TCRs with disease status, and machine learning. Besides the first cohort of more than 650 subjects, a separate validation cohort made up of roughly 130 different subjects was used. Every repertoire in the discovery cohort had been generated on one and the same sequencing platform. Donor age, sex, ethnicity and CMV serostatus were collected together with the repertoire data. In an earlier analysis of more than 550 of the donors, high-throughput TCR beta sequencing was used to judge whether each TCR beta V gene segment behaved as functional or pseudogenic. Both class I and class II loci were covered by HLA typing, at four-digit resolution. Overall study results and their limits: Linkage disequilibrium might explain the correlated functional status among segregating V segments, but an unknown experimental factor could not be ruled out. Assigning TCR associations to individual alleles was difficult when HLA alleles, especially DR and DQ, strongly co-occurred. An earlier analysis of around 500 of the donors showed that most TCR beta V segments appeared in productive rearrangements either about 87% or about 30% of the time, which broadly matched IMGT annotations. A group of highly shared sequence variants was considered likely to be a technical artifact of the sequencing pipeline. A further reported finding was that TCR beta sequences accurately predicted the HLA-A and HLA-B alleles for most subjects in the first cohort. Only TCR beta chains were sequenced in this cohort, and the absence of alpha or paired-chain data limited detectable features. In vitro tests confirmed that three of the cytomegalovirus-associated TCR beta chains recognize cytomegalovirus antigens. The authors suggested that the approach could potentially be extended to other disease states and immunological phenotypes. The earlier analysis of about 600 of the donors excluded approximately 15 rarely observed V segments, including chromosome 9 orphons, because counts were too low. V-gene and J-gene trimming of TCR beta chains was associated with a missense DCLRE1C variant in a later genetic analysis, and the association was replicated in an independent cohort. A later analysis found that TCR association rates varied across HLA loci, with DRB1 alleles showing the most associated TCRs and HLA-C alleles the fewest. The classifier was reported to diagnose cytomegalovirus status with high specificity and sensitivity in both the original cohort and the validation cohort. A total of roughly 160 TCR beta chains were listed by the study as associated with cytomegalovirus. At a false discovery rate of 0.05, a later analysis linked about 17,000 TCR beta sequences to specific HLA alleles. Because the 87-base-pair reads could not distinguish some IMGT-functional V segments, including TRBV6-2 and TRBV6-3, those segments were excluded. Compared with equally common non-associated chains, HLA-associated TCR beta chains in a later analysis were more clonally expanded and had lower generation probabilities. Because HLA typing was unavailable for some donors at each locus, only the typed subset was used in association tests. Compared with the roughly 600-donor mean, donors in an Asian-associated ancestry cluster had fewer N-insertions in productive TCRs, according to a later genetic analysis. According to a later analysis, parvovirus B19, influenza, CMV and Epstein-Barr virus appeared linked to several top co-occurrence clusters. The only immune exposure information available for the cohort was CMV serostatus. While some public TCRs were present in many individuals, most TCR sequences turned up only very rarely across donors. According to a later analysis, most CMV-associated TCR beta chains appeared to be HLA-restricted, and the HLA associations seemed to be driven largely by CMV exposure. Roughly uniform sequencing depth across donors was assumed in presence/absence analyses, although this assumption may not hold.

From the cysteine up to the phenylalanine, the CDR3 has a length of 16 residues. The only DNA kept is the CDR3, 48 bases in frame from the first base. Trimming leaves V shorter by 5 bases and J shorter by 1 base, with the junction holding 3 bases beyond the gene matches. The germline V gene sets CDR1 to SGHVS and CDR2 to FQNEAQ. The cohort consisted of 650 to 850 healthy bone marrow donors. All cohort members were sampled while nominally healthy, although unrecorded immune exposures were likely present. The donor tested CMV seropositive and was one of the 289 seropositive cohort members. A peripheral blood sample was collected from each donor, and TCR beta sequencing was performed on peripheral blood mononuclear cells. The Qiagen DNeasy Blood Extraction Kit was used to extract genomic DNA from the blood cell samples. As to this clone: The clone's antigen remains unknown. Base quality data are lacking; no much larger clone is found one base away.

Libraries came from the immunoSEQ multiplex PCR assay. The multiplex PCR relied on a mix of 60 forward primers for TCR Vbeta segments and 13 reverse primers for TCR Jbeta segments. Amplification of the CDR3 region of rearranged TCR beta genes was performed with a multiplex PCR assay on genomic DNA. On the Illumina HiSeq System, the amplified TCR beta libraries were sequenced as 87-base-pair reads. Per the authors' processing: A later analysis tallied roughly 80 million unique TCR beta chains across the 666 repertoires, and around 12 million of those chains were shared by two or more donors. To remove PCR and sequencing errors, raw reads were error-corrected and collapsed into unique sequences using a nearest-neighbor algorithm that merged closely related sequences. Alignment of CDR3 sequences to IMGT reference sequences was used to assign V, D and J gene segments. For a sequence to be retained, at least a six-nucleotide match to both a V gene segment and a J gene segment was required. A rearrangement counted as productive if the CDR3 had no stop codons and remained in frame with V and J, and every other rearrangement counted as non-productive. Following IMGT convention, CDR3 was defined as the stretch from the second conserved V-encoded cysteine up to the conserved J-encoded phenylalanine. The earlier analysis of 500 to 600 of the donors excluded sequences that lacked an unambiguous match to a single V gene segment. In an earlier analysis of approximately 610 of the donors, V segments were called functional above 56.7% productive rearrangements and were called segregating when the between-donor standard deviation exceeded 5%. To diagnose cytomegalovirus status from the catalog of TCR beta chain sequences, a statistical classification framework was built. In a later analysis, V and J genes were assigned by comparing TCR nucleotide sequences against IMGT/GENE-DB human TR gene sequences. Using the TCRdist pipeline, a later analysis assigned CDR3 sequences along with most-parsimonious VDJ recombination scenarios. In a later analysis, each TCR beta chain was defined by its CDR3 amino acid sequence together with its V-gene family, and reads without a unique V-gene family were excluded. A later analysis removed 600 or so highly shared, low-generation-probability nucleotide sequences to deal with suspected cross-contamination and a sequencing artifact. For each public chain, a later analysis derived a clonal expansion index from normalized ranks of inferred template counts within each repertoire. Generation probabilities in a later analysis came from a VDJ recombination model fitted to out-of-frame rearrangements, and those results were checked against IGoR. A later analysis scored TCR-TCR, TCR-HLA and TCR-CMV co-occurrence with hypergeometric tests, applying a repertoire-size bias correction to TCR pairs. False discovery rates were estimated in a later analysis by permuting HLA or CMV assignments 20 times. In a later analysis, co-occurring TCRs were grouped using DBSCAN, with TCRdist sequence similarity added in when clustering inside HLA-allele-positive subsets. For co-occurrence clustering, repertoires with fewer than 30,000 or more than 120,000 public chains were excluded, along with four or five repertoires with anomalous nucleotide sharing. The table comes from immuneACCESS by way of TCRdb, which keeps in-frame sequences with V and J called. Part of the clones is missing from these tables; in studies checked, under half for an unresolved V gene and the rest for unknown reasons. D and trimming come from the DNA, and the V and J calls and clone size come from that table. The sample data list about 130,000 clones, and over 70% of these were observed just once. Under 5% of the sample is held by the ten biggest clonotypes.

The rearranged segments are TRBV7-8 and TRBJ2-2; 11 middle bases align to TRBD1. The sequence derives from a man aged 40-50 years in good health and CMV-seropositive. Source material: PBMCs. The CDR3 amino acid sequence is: CASSRTGGLNTGELFF. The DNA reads TGTGCCAGCAGCCGGACAGGGGGCCTGAACACCGGGGAGCTGTTTTTT. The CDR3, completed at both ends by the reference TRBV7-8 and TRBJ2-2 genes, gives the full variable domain GAGVSQSPRYKVAKRGQDVALRCDPISGHVSLFWYQQALGQGPEFLTYFQNEAQLDKSGLPSDRFFAERPEGSVSTLKIQRTQQEDSAVYLCASSRTGGLNTGELFFGEGSRLTVL.